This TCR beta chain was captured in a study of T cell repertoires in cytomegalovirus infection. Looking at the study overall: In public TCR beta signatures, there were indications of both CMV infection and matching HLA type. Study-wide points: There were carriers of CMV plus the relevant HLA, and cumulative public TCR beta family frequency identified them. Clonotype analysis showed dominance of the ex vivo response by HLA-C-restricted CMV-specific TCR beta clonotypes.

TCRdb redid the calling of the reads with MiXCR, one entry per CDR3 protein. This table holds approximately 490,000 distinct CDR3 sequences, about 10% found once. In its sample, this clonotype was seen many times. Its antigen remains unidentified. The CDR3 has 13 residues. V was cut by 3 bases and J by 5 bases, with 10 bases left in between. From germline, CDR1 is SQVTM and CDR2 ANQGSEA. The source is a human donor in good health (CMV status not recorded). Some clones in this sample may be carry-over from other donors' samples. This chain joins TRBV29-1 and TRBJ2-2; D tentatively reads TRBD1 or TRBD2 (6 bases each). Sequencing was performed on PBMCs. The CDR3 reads CSVEPGATGELFF. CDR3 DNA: TGCAGCGTTGAGCCGGGGGCGACCGGGGAGCTGTTTTTT.